Given below is one T cell receptor (beta chain) in context. The assay was immunoSEQ multiplex PCR, and TCRdb's table has in-frame clones only and misses some. Counted here are roughly 260,000 clones, 91% occurring once; the ten biggest clones make up approximately 2.5%. V was pared by 4 bases and J by 0 bases, with 9 bases between. The CDR3 spans 15 residues. Germline CDR1 is LNHDA and CDR2 is SQIVND (reference sequence). The data derive from a study of blood T cell repertoires in COVID-19. Study information: The United States, Italy and Spain were the sources of the acute and convalescent COVID-19 samples.

The sequenced sample was peripheral blood. The V call is TRBV19, the J call TRBJ2-2, with D perhaps TRBD1 (6 bases). The sequence came from a person aged 18 to 35 with COVID-19, enrolled during active disease. The CDR3 spells CASSSDRSNTGELFF. The CDR3 nucleotides are TGTGCCAGTAGTAGCGACAGGTCGAACACCGGGGAGCTGTTTTTT.